The T cell receptor (beta chain) under discussion was sequenced for a study of T cells in Graves' hyperthyroidism and ophthalmopathy. Study-level background: Peripheral blood specimens were obtained at initial diagnosis, prior to any treatment. General study findings and limits: A 13 V-J signature model discriminated ophthalmopathy versus stable hyperthyroidism.

TCR beta CDR3 regions were amplified from RNA transcripts. An initial round of RT-PCR targeting the TCR CDR3 relied on the HTBI primer set. One entry per CDR3 protein, called by TCRdb with MiXCR from the multiplex PCR reads. Of approximately 200,000 distinct CDR3 sequences listed, about 17% are singletons. Source material for PBMCs was more than 7.5 ml fresh peripheral blood. CDR1 SNHLY and CDR2 FYNNEI come from the germline V gene. This CDR3 contains 13 residues. V lost 7 bases and J 4 bases, leaving 11 bases between the germline ends. In its sample, this clonotype was seen many times. Its specificity is unknown.

V and J are TRBV2 and TRBJ1-5; no firm D call. This TCR was recovered from a man aged 35-49 years with Graves' hyperthyroidism. Material for sequencing was blood. This CDR3 is CASTPQENQPQHF. The DNA of the CDR3 is TGTGCCAGCACTCCCCAAGAGAATCAGCCCCAGCATTTT.